These 32 T cell receptor beta chains were all obtained from the same sample, sequenced in a study of blood T cells in healthy people across ages. Primers used in a second PCR of about 7 to 11 cycles were a sample-barcoded 5' primer and a J-beta primer mix. MiXCR was run by TCRdb on the 5' RACE reads, yielding one entry per CDR3 protein. The sample carries 1,500,000 or so distinct CDR3 sequences, approximately 59% recorded once. The sample comprised blood. The receptor source for this set is a man aged 18 to 35 in good health.

V is TRBV11-2 and J is TRBJ2-7; either TRBD1 or TRBD2 may supply D (5 bases each). CDR1 is SGHAT and CDR2 is FQNNGV in the germline V gene. This CDR3 region has 14 residues. The V gene lost 3 bases and the J gene lost 7 bases, with 16 bases spanning the gap. The DNA for the CDR3 is TGTGCCAGCAGCTTTGTTCAGGGAGTAAGTGAGCAGTACTTC. Its protein product is CASSFVQGVSEQYF.

This CDR3 reads CASSWLDSTIGYTF. CDR3 DNA: TGTGCCAGCAGTTGGCTGGACAGTACAATTGGCTACACCTTC. The gene calls are TRBV28 and TRBJ1-2; the D gene is possibly TRBD1 (6 bases). Germline V gene data show CDR1 as MDHEN and CDR2 as SYDVKM. This CDR3 comprises 14 residues. Trimming cost V 4 bases and J 7 bases, with 16 bases left between them.

This chain's CDR3 is CASSQDNLRNQPQHF. The CDR3 region has the DNA TGCGCCAGCAGCCAAGACAATTTGAGAAATCAGCCCCAGCATTTT. The chain has TRBV4-1 and TRBJ1-5, with D uncertain. The CDR3 consists of 15 residues. Germline CDR1 MGHRA, CDR2 YSYEKL. V shed 0 bases and J shed 4 bases, with 10 bases lying between them.

The rearrangement joins TRBV4-2 to TRBJ2-7; 7 nucleotides agree with TRBD2. Per the germline V gene, CDR1 is LGHNA and CDR2 is YNFKEQ. The CDR3 runs 15 residues. V was clipped by 3 bases and J by 3 bases; unmatched bases: 8. The CDR3 protein is CASSHGGEQYYEQYF. The CDR3, as DNA: TGTGCCAGCAGCCATGGGGGGGAACAATACTACGAGCAGTACTTC.

This clonotype is a singleton in its sample. The V call is TRBV7-2, the J call TRBJ1-4; D perhaps matches TRBD1 (5 bases). CDR3 length: 14 amino acids. Trimming removed 3 bases at V and 7 bases at J, with 12 bases between. Germline V gene data show CDR1 as SGHTA and CDR2 as FQGNSA. The CDR3 is CASSFSDKSEKLFF. CDR3 bases: TGTGCCAGCAGCTTTTCGGACAAATCTGAAAAACTGTTTTTT.

This chain uses TRBV2 with TRBJ1-4; 9 bases match TRBD1. V lost 7 bases, J lost 7 bases, and 10 bases stayed unmatched. Germline V lookup: CDR1 SNHLY, CDR2 FYNNEI. There are 15 residues in the CDR3. The CDR3 DNA reads TGTGCCAGCACCGGGGCACAGGGGGCGCGTGAAAAACTGTTTTTT. It yields the protein CASTGAQGAREKLFF.

The chain links TRBV5-1 to TRBJ1-2, with D unresolved. This CDR3 has 14 residues. Germline V CDR1 and CDR2: SGHRS, YFSETQ. V lost 0 bases, J lost 5 bases, and 11 bases lay in between. The CDR3 here is CASSLGLGPYGYTF. CDR3 in DNA: TGCGCCAGCAGCTTGGGTCTAGGGCCGTATGGCTACACCTTC.

The chain links TRBV2 to TRBJ1-1; D remains unclear. Germline V gives CDR1 SNHLY, CDR2 FYNNEI. Trimming removed 3 bases at V and 1 base at J, with 9 bases between. CDR3 size: 14 residues. The CDR3, as DNA: TGTGCCAGCAGTGAGCGGCAGACGAACACTGAAGCTTTCTTT. Residues: CASSERQTNTEAFF.

The chain joins TRBV21-1 to TRBJ2-7. TRBV21-1 is classified as a pseudogene. The CDR3 spans 11 residues. DNA of the CDR3: TGTGCCAGCAGCCCCGAAAATGAGCAGTACTTC. Protein sequence: CASSPENEQYF.

The chain carries TRBV7-2 and TRBJ1-5; 8 bases align to TRBD1. CDR3 size: 14 residues. Germline V gene data show CDR1 as SGHTA and CDR2 as FQGNSA. Trimming cost V 1 base and J 8 bases; bases outside gene matches: 4. The CDR3 DNA sequence: TGTGCCAGCAGCTTAGGACAGGGGTTCGAGCCCCAGCATTTT. Its protein product is CASSLGQGFEPQHF.

The chain uses TRBV6-5 and TRBJ2-1; 7 bases align to TRBD1. Germline V gene sequence: CDR1 MNHEY, CDR2 SVGAGI. The CDR3 runs to 13 residues. J gave up 7 bases and V 5 bases, and 5 bases lay outside the gene matches. The CDR3 nucleotides read TGTGCCAGCAGTACCATGACAGGGAATGAGCAGTTCTTC. As protein: CASSTMTGNEQFF.

This clonotype has more than one count but fewer than ten. This chain's CDR3 is CASSLIAGLQYF. In nucleotides, the CDR3 is TGTGCCAGCAGCTTAATCGCGGGATTGCAGTATTTT. The chain uses TRBV7-2 and TRBJ2-3, with TRBD2 as a possible D gene (6 bases). Germline assignment: CDR1 SGHTA and CDR2 FQGNSA. V shed 2 bases and J shed 11 bases, with 11 bases lying between them. There are 12 residues in the CDR3. Full variable domain (rest looked up from reference TRBV7-2 and TRBJ2-3): GAGVSQSPSNKVTEKGKDVELRCDPISGHTALYWYRQSLGQGLEFLIYFQGNSAPDKSGLPSDRFSAERTGGSVSTLTIQRTQQEDSAVYLCASSLIAGLQYFGPGTRLTVL.

The chain uses TRBV6-1 and TRBJ2-3; 10 nucleotides match TRBD2. Trimming at V came to 8 bases and at J to 8 bases, leaving 10 bases not matched to a gene. This CDR3 spans 14 amino acids. Germline V gene data show CDR1 as MNHNS and CDR2 as SASEGT. CDR3 residues: CASGLAGDPGTQYF. CDR3 DNA: TGTGCCAGCGGCCTAGCGGGAGATCCAGGTACGCAGTATTTT.

The genes are TRBV20-1 and TRBJ2-4; 9 bases are a match to TRBD2. The end of the DNA is better explained by TRBJ2-7, so the J call may be wrong. This CDR3 has 15 amino acids. Germline V lookup: CDR1 DFQATT, CDR2 SNEGSKA (reference sequence). The chain's CDR3 is CSASEREVGSYEQYF. CDR3 coding DNA: TGCAGTGCTAGTGAGCGGGAGGTCGGGTCCTACGAGCAGTACTTC.

The V gene is TRBV20-1, the J gene TRBJ2-1; 9 nucleotides agree with TRBD2. The CDR3 totals 17 residues. The ends lost 3 bases at V and 1 base at J; junction bases unmatched: 10. Germline V gene sequence: CDR1 DFQATT, CDR2 SNEGSKA (reference sequence). CDR3 protein: CSASLGLAGDSYNEQFF. Written as DNA, the CDR3 is TGCAGTGCTAGTTTGGGATTAGCGGGGGATTCCTACAATGAGCAGTTCTTC.

V usage is TRBV7-9 and J usage is TRBJ2-1; 13 nucleotides line up with TRBD2. The CDR3 is 15 residues long. Germline V CDR1 and CDR2: SEHNR, FQNEAQ (reference sequence). V shed 7 bases, J shed 6 bases, and the junction held 6 bases outside the gene matches. The CDR3 loop is CASIILAGGLNEQFF. The CDR3 coding sequence is TGTGCCAGCATCATACTAGCGGGAGGGCTCAATGAGCAGTTCTTC.

The chain joins TRBV6-1 to TRBJ1-1, with D unclear. The CDR3 loop spans 13 amino acids. Germline V gene lookup returns CDR1 MNHNS and CDR2 SASEGT. V was pared by 2 bases and J by 7 bases, with 11 bases between. CDR3 in amino acids: CASSESTDLEAFF. The CDR3 bases are TGTGCCAGCAGTGAATCTACAGACCTTGAAGCTTTCTTT.

The chain joins TRBV25-1 to TRBJ1-1; 8 bases match TRBD1. Germline V lookup: CDR1 MGHDK, CDR2 SYGVNS. V was pared by 10 bases and J by 7 bases, with 11 bases of the junction left unmatched. This CDR3 contains 13 residues. The CDR3 coding sequence is TGTGCCACCCAGCAGGGGGCGGGCCGTGAAGCTTTCTTT. Translated, it gives CATQQGAGREAFF.

The chain links TRBV6-5 to TRBJ2-1, with TRBD1 matching 8 bases. V dropped 0 bases and J dropped 6; count of bases not matched to a gene: 4. This CDR3 contains 15 residues. Germline V lookup: CDR1 MNHEY, CDR2 SVGAGI. The CDR3 spells CASSYSRTGRNEQFF. CDR3 bases: TGTGCCAGCAGTTACTCTCGGACAGGGCGCAATGAGCAGTTCTTC.

The chain carries TRBV20-1 and TRBJ2-5; D is perhaps TRBD2 (6 bases). Germline V gene sequence: CDR1 DFQATT, CDR2 SNEGSKA (reference sequence). The CDR3 is 12 residues long. V shed 4 bases and J shed 11 bases, with 17 bases lying between them. The CDR3 protein is CSAIVGGHEQYF. The CDR3, as DNA: TGCAGTGCTATCGTGGGAGGTCATGAGCAGTACTTC.

J is TRBJ2-4 and V is TRBV29-1, with no clear D. There are 14 residues in the CDR3. Germline values: CDR1 SQVTM, CDR2 ANQGSEA. V was trimmed by 6 bases and J by 3 bases, leaving 15 bases between them. This CDR3 reads CSVVGVGGKNIQYF. The DNA for the CDR3 is TGCAGCGTGGTCGGAGTGGGTGGCAAAAACATTCAGTACTTC.

This clonotype came up a few times. V and J are TRBV29-1 and TRBJ1-1, with a weak D call TRBD1 (6 bases). V lost 5 bases and J 3 bases, leaving 19 bases between the germline ends. Germline V gives CDR1 SQVTM, CDR2 ANQGSEA. The CDR3 totals 15 residues. In nucleotides, the CDR3 is TGCAGCGTTAAGGGAACAGGGATGGGTCACACTGAAGCTTTCTTT. Translating gives CSVKGTGMGHTEAFF.

In this sample, this clonotype turned up once. This rearrangement joins TRBV14 to TRBJ2-7, with 7 bases aligning to TRBD2. The CDR3 runs to 14 residues. Germline loops: CDR1 SGHDN, CDR2 FVKESK. Trimming removed 3 bases from V and 4 bases from J; junction bases left unmatched: 6. CDR3 sequence reads: CASSQKAGRYEQYF. The CDR3 DNA reads as TGTGCCAGCAGCCAGAAAGCGGGAAGGTACGAGCAGTACTTC.

This clonotype was seen more than once but under ten times. One junction end does not reproduce the germline sequence, and a read error may be involved. This chain links TRBV12-3 or TRBV12-4 with TRBJ2-7; D possibly matches TRBD1 or TRBD2 (5 bases each). The CDR3 sequence is 14 residues long. CDR3 sequence reads: CASSFLGVSYEQYF. The CDR3 DNA reads TGTGCCAGCAGTTTCCTGGGGGTATCCTATGAGCAGTACTTC.

The rearrangement uses TRBV7-8 and TRBJ2-6; TRBD1 aligns across 10 bases. Germline V lookup: CDR1 SGHVS, CDR2 FQNEAQ. CDR3 length equals 17 residues. The V segment lost 1 base and the J segment 1 base; nucleotides outside the gene matches: 1. The CDR3: CASSLGDRGSGANVLTF. In nucleotides, the CDR3 is TGTGCCAGCAGCTTAGGGGACAGGGGATCTGGGGCCAACGTCCTGACTTTC.

V usage is TRBV7-2 and J usage is TRBJ2-3; D might be TRBD1 or TRBD2, each matching 5 bases. With 7 bases removed from V and 2 bases from J, the gap between germline ends came to 16 bases. CDR1 is SGHTA and CDR2 is FQGNSA in the germline V gene. This CDR3 comprises 15 residues. The CDR3: CASTLGTPDTDTQYF. The CDR3 coding sequence is TGTGCCAGCACGCTCGGGACCCCCGACACAGATACGCAGTATTTT.

The chain uses TRBV2 and TRBJ2-1; perhaps TRBD2 as D (6 bases). Per the germline V gene, CDR1 is SNHLY and CDR2 is FYNNEI. This CDR3 region has 13 residues. Trimming removed 4 bases at V and 7 bases at J, with 11 bases between. Written as DNA, the CDR3 is TGTGCCAGCAGTGCGGGAGCGAGAAATGAGCAGTTCTTC. It yields the protein CASSAGARNEQFF. The full variable domain, in which reference TRBV2 and TRBJ2-1 provide the parts outside the CDR3, is EPEVTQTPSHQVTQMGQEVILRCVPISNHLYFYWYRQILGQKVEFLVSFYNNEISEKSEIFDDQFSVERPDGSNFTLKIRSTKLEDSAMYFCASSAGARNEQFFGPGTRLTVL.

This chain uses TRBV6-5 with TRBJ2-5, with TRBD2 as a possible D gene (6 bases). CDR1 and CDR2 from the germline V gene are MNHEY and SVGAGI. The CDR3 has 14 residues. The V gene lost 2 bases and the J gene lost 11 bases, with 18 bases spanning the gap. The CDR3 nucleotides read TGTGCCAGCAGTTACGGGGACTTTAGCAATGAGCAGTACTTC. Residues: CASSYGDFSNEQYF.

This clonotype came up a few times. This chain uses TRBV5-1 with TRBJ2-4; no firm D call. The germline V gene encodes CDR1 SGHRS and CDR2 YFSETQ. Trimming removed 0 bases at V and 8 bases at J, with 15 bases between. The CDR3 extends over 15 amino acids. Written as DNA, the CDR3 is TGCGCCAGCAGCTTGGATGGGAATTCTGGGGACATTCAGTACTTC. Amino acid sequence: CASSLDGNSGDIQYF.

The chain uses TRBV12-3 or TRBV12-4 and TRBJ2-5; D is unresolved. The CDR3 contains 14 residues. Trimming pared 2 bases from V and 2 bases from J, leaving 9 bases between. The CDR3 protein is CASSLTPGQETQYF. DNA for the CDR3: TGTGCCAGCAGTTTAACACCTGGGCAAGAGACCCAGTACTTC.

V is TRBV6-5 and J is TRBJ2-3; TRBD2 matches at 9 bases. The CDR3 is 16 residues long. Germline-derived CDR1 and CDR2 are MNHEY and SVGAGI. J was trimmed by 5 bases and V by 6 bases; bases with no gene match: 12. In DNA form, the CDR3 reads TGTGCCAGCAGCAGATCTGGCGGGGGGGCCTTAGATACGCAGTATTTT. Amino acids: CASSRSGGGALDTQYF.

This clonotype was detected only a few times. This sequence joins TRBV2 and TRBJ2-4; possibly TRBD1 for D (6 bases). The germline CDR1 and CDR2 sequences are SNHLY and FYNNEI. The CDR3 runs 14 residues. Trimming took 8 bases from V and 8 from J, leaving 19 bases between them. The CDR3 DNA reads as TGTGCCAGCGCAGTGCAGGGGACGAAGCACATTCAGTACTTC. Amino acid sequence: CASAVQGTKHIQYF.